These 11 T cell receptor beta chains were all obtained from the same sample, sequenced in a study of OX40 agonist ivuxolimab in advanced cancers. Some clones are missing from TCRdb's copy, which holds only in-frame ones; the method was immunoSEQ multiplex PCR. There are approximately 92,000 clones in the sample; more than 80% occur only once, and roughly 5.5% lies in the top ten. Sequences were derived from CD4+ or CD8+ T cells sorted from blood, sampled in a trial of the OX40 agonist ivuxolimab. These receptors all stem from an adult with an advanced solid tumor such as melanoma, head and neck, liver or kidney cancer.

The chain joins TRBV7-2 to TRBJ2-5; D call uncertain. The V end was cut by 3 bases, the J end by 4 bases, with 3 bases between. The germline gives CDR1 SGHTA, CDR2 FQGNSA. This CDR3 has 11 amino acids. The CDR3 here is CASSFGETQYF. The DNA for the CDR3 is TGTGCCAGCAGCTTTGGAGAGACCCAGTACTTC.

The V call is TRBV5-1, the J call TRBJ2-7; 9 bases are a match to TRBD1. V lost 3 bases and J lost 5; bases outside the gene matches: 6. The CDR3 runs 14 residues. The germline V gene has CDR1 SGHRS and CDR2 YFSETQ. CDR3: CASSSTGQGHEQYF. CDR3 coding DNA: TGCGCCAGCAGCTCCACGGGACAGGGCCACGAGCAGTACTTC.

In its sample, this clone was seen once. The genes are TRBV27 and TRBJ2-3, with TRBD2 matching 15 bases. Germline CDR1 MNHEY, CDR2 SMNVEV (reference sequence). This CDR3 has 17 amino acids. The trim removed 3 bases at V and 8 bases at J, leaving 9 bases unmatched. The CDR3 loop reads CASSFWTSGGARGTQYF. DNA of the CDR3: TGTGCCAGCAGTTTTTGGACTAGCGGGGGGGCCAGGGGTACGCAGTATTTT.

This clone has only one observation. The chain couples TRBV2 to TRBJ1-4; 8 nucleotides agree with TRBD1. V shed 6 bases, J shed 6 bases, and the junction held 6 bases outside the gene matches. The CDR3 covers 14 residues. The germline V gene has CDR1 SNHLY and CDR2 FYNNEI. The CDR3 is CASRGQGEDEKLFF. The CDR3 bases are TGTGCCAGCAGAGGACAGGGCGAAGATGAAAAACTGTTTTTT.

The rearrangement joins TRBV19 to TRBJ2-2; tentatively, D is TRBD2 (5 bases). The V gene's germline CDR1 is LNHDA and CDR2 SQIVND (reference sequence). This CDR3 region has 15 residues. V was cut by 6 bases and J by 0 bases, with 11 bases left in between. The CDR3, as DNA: TGTGCCAGTAGGAGGTCTAGCTCGAACACCGGGGAGCTGTTTTTT. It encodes CASRRSSSNTGELFF.

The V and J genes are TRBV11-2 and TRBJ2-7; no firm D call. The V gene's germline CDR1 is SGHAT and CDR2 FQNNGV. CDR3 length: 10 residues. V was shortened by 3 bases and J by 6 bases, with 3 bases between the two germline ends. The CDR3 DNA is TGTGCCAGCAGCTTGGCCGAGCAGTACTTC. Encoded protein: CASSLAEQYF. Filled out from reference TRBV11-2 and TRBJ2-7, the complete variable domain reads EAGVAQSPRYKIIEKRQSVAFWCNPISGHATLYWYQQILGQGPKLLIQFQNNGVVDDSQLPKDRFSAERLKGVDSTLKIQPAKLEDSAVYLCASSLAEQYFGPGTRLTVT.

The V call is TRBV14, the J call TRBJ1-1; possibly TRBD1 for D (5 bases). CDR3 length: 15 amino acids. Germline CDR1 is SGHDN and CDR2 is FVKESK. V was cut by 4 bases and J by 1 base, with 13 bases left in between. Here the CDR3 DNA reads TGTGCCAGCAGCCTTCCCGGACACCAGAACACTGAAGCTTTCTTT. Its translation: CASSLPGHQNTEAFF. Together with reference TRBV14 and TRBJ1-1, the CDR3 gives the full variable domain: EAGVTQFPSHSVIEKGQTVTLRCDPISGHDNLYWYRRVMGKEIKFLLHFVKESKQDESGMPNNRFLAERTGGTYSTLKVQPAELEDSGVYFCASSLPGHQNTEAFFGQGTRLTVV.

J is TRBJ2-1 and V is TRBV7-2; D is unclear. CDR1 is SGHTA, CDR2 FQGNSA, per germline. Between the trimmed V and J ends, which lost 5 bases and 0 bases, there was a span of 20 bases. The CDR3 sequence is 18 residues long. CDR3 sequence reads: CASSGYPPSVSSYNEQFF. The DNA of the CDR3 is TGTGCCAGCAGCGGGTACCCCCCCTCGGTGAGCTCCTACAATGAGCAGTTCTTC. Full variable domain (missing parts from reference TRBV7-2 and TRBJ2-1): GAGVSQSPSNKVTEKGKDVELRCDPISGHTALYWYRQSLGQGLEFLIYFQGNSAPDKSGLPSDRFSAERTGGSVSTLTIQRTQQEDSAVYLCASSGYPPSVSSYNEQFFGPGTRLTVL.

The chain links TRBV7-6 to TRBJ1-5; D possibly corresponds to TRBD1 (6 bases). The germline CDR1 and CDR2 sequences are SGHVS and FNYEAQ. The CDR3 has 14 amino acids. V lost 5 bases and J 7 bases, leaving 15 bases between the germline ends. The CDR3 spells CASSLTGGGQPQHF. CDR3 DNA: TGTGCCAGCAGCCTGACAGGCGGCGGACAGCCCCAGCATTTT.

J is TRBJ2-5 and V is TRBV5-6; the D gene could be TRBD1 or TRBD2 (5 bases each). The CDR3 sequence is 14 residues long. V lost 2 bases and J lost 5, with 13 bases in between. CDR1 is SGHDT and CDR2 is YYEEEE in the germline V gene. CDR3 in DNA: TGTGCCAGCAGCTTCACTGTCGGGGACGAGACCCAGTACTTC. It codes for CASSFTVGDETQYF. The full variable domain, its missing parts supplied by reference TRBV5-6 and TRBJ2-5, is DAGVTQSPTHLIKTRGQQVTLRCSPKSGHDTVSWYQQALGQGPQFIFQYYEEEERQRGNFPDRFSGHQFPNYSSELNVNALLLGDSALYLCASSFTVGDETQYFGPGTRLLVL.

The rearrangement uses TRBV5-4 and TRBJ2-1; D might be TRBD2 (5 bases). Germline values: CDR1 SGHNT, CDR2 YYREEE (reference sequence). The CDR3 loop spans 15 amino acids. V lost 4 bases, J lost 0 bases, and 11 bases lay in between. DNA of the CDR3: TGTGCCAGCAGCCTCGGACTTCCCTCCTACAATGAGCAGTTCTTC. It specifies CASSLGLPSYNEQFF.